The 4 T cell receptor beta chains listed next were all sequenced from one sample in a study of cytomegalovirus exposure and HLA in healthy donors. The PCR contained 60 Vbeta and 13 Jbeta primers. Assay: immunoSEQ multiplex PCR; the TCRdb copy retains only in-frame clones and omits some. The table shows about 70,000 clones, with around 69% occurring only once. Sequenced: PBMCs. These receptors were taken from a human donor in good health.

J is TRBJ2-7 and V is TRBV11-1; TRBD2 agrees at 11 bases. CDR1 SGHAT and CDR2 FQDESV come from the germline V gene (reference sequence). V was pared by 3 bases and J by 5 bases, with 6 bases of the junction left unmatched. This CDR3 is built from 15 residues. The CDR3 sequence is CASSFRLAGLNEQYF. The CDR3 region has the DNA TGTGCCAGCAGCTTCAGACTAGCGGGGCTGAACGAGCAGTACTTC.

The chain is built from TRBV9 and TRBJ1-3, with a possible D match to TRBD1 (5 bases). Between the trimmed V and J ends, which lost 2 bases and 4 bases, there was a span of 13 bases. This CDR3 has 15 amino acids. Germline assignment: CDR1 SGDLS and CDR2 YYNGEE. Written as DNA, the CDR3 is TGTGCCAGCAGCGTCGGAGGGGTATTAGGAAACACCATATATTTT. The encoded protein is CASSVGGVLGNTIYF.

In its sample, this clone was seen a few times. The rearrangement links TRBV2 to TRBJ1-2; 7 positions agree with TRBD1. Germline loops: CDR1 SNHLY, CDR2 FYNNEI. V lost 6 bases and J lost 0; bases outside the gene matches: 7. The CDR3 is 15 amino acids. DNA of the CDR3: TGTGCCAGCAGCAATACCGGGACAGCTAACTATGGCTACACCTTC. As protein: CASSNTGTANYGYTF.

The chain employs TRBV6-4 and TRBJ1-1; the match to TRBD1 covers 9 bases. Germline CDR1 and CDR2: MRHNA and SNTAGT. The CDR3 consists of 14 residues. J gave up 6 bases and V 6 bases, and 8 bases lay outside the gene matches. In nucleotides, the CDR3 is TGTGCCAGCAGGAGGGACAGGGAGGACCCTGAAGCTTTCTTT. It yields the protein CASRRDREDPEAFF.